This T cell receptor (beta chain) was profiled in a study of blood T cell repertoires in COVID-19. Study-level background: Material from acute and convalescent COVID-19 was sourced from the United States, Italy and Spain. T cells, B-cell-depleted T cells, or PBMCs supplied cDNA or gDNA.

The CDR3 has 13 amino acids. Per the germline V gene, CDR1 is SGHRS and CDR2 is YFSETQ. Trimming stripped 1 base from V and 2 bases from J, with 6 bases between. Sequencing was performed with immunoSEQ multiplex PCR; in TCRdb, only in-frame clones are kept and a portion is missing. The sample lists about 240,000 clones; roughly four fifths were seen once. The clonotype comes from a woman in her sixties or seventies with acute or convalescent COVID-19. Sequences were obtained from peripheral blood. This rearrangement joins TRBV5-1 to TRBJ1-2; D unclear. Here the CDR3 reads CASSLSQNYGYTF. As DNA, the CDR3 is TGCGCCAGCAGCTTGTCACAGAACTATGGCTACACCTTC. The variable domain in full, completed from reference TRBV5-1 and TRBJ1-2, reads KAGVTQTPRYLIKTRGQQVTLSCSPISGHRSVSWYQQTPGQGLQFLFEYFSETQRNKGNFPGRFSGRQFSNSRSEMNVSTLELGDSALYLCASSLSQNYGYTFGSGTRLTVV.